This is a list of T cell receptor beta chains from one sample in a study of T cells in Graves' hyperthyroidism and ophthalmopathy. TCRdb re-derived calls from the multiplex PCR reads in MiXCR, one entry per CDR3 protein. The sample contains 450,000 to 600,000 distinct CDR3 sequences, just under 20% of which appear only once. Sequencing was done on a sample of blood. These receptor sequences come from a man in his forties with Graves' ophthalmopathy. CDR3s include the opening cysteine and the closing phenylalanine or tryptophan. D genes are given only for firm matches. Clone size is given for some rows only: seen once, a few or many times, or a class if the clone is expanded.

cdr3_nt cdr3_aa j_call clone_size v_call d_call
TGTGCCTGGAGTGCGGGACAGGGGAATTCACCCCTCCACTTT CAWSAGQGNSPLHF TRBJ1-6 - TRBV30 TRBD1
TGTGCCAGCAGTTCCAGGGGGTACTATGGCTACACCTTC CASSSRGYYGYTF TRBJ1-2 few TRBV27 TRBD1
TGTGCCAGCAGTACCGGGACAGCTAACTCCGACGAGCAGTACTTC CASSTGTANSDEQYF TRBJ2-7 - TRBV6-2/TRBV6-3 TRBD1
TGCAGCGCCTGGACTAGCGTATTGGGTGAGCAGTACTTC CSAWTSVLGEQYF TRBJ2-7 many TRBV29-1 TRBD2
TGCAGTGCGGGGACTAGCGGGACCAGGGGCACAGATACGCAGTATTTT CSAGTSGTRGTDTQYF TRBJ2-3 - TRBV20-1 TRBD2
TGCAGTGCTAGAGTTGAGCGGGATAGCTCCTACAATGAGCAGTTCTTC CSARVERDSSYNEQFF TRBJ2-1 - TRBV20-1 TRBD2
TGTGCCAGCAGTTACGGATTAGCGGGAGGTTTGGACGGGGAGCTGTTTTTT CASSYGLAGGLDGELFF TRBJ2-2 few TRBV6-2/TRBV6-3 TRBD2
TGTGCCAGCAGCTTATCGCCGACAGGGTGGGGAGCTAACTATGGCTACACCTTC CASSLSPTGWGANYGYTF TRBJ1-2 - TRBV7-2 TRBD1
TGTGCCAGCAGCTTAGGAGAGACACGCTATCAGCCCCAGCATTTT CASSLGETRYQPQHF TRBJ1-5 - TRBV7-9 -
TGTGCCAGCAGCTTTGGACGCCATAATTCACCCCTCCACTTT CASSFGRHNSPLHF TRBJ1-6 few TRBV5-6 -